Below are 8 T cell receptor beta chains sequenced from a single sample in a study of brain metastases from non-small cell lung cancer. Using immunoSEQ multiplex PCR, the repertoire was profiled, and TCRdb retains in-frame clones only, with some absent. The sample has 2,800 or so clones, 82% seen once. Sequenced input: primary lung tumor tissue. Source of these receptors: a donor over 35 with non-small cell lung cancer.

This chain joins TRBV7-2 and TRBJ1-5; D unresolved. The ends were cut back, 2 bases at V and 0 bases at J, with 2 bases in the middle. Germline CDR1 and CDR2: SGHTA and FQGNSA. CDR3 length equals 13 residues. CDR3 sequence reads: CASSLNSNQPQHF. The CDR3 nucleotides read TGTGCCAGCAGCTTAAATAGCAATCAGCCCCAGCATTTT.

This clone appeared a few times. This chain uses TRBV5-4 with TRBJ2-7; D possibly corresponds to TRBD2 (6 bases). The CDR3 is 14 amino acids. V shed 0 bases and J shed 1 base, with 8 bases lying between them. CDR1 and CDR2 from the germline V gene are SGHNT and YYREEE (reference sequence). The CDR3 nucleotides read TGTGCCAGCAGCTTGGTTGGGGGGTCCTACGAGCAGTACTTC. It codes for CASSLVGGSYEQYF.

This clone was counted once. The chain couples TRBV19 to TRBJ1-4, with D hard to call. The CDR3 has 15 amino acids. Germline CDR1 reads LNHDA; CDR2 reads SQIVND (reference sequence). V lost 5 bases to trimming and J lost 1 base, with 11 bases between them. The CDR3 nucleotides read TGTGCCAGTAGTTACGGGATAGTAACTAATGAAAAACTGTTTTTT. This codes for CASSYGIVTNEKLFF.

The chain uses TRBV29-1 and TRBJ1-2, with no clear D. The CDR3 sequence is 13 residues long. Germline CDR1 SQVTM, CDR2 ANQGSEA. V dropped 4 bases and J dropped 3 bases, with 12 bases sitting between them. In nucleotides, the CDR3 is TGCAGCGTTGCTGCAGCAGAGTACTATGGCTACACCTTC. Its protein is CSVAAAEYYGYTF.

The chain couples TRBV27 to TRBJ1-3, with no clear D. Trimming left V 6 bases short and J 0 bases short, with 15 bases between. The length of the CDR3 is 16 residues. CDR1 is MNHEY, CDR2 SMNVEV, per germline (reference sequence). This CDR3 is CASSPGQPFSGNTIYF. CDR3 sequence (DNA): TGTGCCAGCAGCCCGGGCCAGCCTTTCTCTGGAAACACCATATATTTT.

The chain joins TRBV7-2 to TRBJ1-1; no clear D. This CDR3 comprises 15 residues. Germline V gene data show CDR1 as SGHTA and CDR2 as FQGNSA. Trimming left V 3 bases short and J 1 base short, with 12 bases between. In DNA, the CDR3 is TGTGCCAGCAGCTTGCCCCTTTACTCGAACACTGAAGCTTTCTTT. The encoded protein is CASSLPLYSNTEAFF.

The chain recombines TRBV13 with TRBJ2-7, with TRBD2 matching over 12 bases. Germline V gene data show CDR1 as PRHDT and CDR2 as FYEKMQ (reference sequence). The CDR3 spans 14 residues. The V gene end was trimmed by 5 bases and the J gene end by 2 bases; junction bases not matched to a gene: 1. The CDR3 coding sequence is TGTGCCAGCAGCCGGACTAGCGGGACCTACGAGCAGTACTTC. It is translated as CASSRTSGTYEQYF.

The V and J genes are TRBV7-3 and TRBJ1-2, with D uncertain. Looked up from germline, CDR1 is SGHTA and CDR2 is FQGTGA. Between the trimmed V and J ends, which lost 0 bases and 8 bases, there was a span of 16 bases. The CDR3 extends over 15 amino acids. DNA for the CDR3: TGTGCCAGCAGCTTAACGAAGGCTTCGGCAGGCGGCTACACCTTC. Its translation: CASSLTKASAGGYTF.